The T cell receptor beta chain under discussion was sequenced for a study of beta chain features in type 1 diabetes. Whole-study context: Sorted cell examination encompassed 100 million to 110 million cells across all samples. Study conclusions and caveats: These data did not resolve whether HLA type affects TCRB rearrangement. Shortening that was moderate but significant affected the TCRB CDR3s of Type 1 diabetes patients in all four CD4+ subsets. Fewer junction insertions and more nucleotide deletions appeared in type 1 diabetes patients.

Sorting that relied on CD45RO/CCR7/CD25/CD127/CD95/CD27 yielded CD4+ naive, central memory, regulatory and stem cell-like memory cells. Germline loops: CDR1 SGHAT, CDR2 FQNNGV. The CDR3 covers 14 residues. Trimming took off 4 bases at V and 5 bases at J, with 13 bases between the two ends. This clone was detected only a few times. Its specificity is unknown. Every bit of the isolated RNA underwent reverse transcription, so sequencing read expressed TCRB transcripts. Some clones are missing from TCRdb's copy, which holds only in-frame ones; the method was immunoSEQ multiplex PCR. The sample holds more than 55,000 clones, roughly half seen once.

Sample: Tregs from blood. This chain connects TRBV11-2 to TRBJ2-3; a weak D match, TRBD1 (5 bases). This sequence was found in a woman between 40 and 55 years old with type 1 diabetes. In DNA, the CDR3 is TGTGCCAGCAGCTCCCGCAGGGATGGAGATACGCAGTATTTT. It encodes CASSSRRDGDTQYF.